This T cell receptor (beta chain) originates from a study of blood T cells in healthy people across ages. As to this clonotype: The antigen is not known.

Findings and caveats of the study: Naive T cell percentage by flow cytometry tracked strongly with beta diversity.

Then a second PCR, running about 6 to 11 cycles, was carried out with a sample-barcoded 5' primer and a J-beta primer mix. From the 5' RACE reads, TCRdb called clonotypes with MiXCR, one entry per CDR3 protein. The table shows 2 million or so distinct CDR3 sequences, with roughly 50% occurring only once. The germline gives CDR1 DFQATT, CDR2 SNEGSKA (reference sequence). The germline V and J ends were trimmed by 0 bases and 4 bases, with 3 bases remaining between them. This CDR3 spans 11 amino acids. Sequenced material: blood. The clonotype comes from a woman aged 40 to 55 in good health. The chain joins TRBV20-1 to TRBJ2-5, with D uncertain. CDR3 sequence: CSAREGETQYF. The CDR3 DNA is TGCAGTGCTAGAGAGGGAGAGACCCAGTACTTC.